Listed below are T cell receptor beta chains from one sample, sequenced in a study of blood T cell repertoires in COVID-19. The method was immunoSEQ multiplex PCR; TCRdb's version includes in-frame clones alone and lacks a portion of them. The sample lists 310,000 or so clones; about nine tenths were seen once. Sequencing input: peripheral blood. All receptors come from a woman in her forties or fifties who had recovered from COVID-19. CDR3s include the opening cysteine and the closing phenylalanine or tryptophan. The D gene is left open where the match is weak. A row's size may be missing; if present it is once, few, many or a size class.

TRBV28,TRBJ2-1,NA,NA,CASSFGNRVGQFF,TGTGCCAGCAGTTTCGGAAACAGGGTAGGGCAGTTCTTC
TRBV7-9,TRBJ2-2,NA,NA,CASSPSGELFF,TGTGCCAGCAGCCCTTCCGGGGAGCTGTTTTTT
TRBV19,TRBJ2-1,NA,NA,CASSFPQRASSYNEQFF,TGTGCCAGTAGTTTCCCCCAGCGGGCCAGCTCCTACAATGAGCAGTTCTTC
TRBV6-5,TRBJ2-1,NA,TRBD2,CASSIGRVSQEFF,TGTGCCAGCAGCATAGGGAGGGTCTCCCAGGAGTTCTTC
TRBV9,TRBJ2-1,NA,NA,CASSLTYNEQFF,TGTGCCAGCAGCCTTACCTACAATGAGCAGTTCTTC
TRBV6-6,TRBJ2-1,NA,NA,CASSYSNSNEQFF,TGTGCCAGCAGTTACTCGAATAGCAATGAGCAGTTCTTC
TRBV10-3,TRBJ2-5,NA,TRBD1,CAIRDRADTQYF,TGTGCCATCAGGGACAGGGCCGATACCCAGTACTTC
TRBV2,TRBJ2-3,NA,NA,CASSSYLGNTQYF,TGTGCCAGCAGTTCCTATCTAGGAAATACGCAGTATTTT
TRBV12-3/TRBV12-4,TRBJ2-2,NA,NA,CASSLTHTGELFF,TGTGCCAGCAGTTTAACTCACACCGGGGAGCTGTTTTTT
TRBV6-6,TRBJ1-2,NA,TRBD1,CASTDRGPHYGYTF,TGTGCCAGCACCGACAGGGGTCCCCACTATGGCTACACCTTC
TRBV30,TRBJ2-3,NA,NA,CAWSIWTSEDTQYF,TGTGCCTGGAGTATTTGGACAAGTGAGGATACGCAGTATTTT
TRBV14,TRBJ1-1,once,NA,CASSQTGMGTEAFF,TGTGCCAGCAGCCAAACAGGGATGGGGACTGAAGCTTTCTTT
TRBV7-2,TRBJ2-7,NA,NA,CASSSQRGFEQYF,TGTGCCAGCAGCTCACAACGGGGGTTCGAGCAGTACTTC
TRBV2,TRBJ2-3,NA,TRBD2,CASSPTSGRALLGTDTQYF,TGTGCCAGCAGCCCTACGAGCGGGAGGGCCTTGTTGGGAACAGATACGCAGTATTTT
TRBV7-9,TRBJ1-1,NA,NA,CASSRYSEAFF,TGTGCCAGCAGCCGCTACTCTGAAGCTTTCTTT
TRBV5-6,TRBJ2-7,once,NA,CASSLYQGEQYF,TGTGCCAGCAGCTTGTACCAGGGGGAGCAGTACTTC
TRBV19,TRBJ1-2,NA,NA,CASSSRESYGYTF,TGTGCCAGTAGTTCGAGGGAAAGCTATGGCTACACCTTC
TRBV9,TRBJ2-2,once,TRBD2,CASSQRGSGGANTGELFF,TGTGCCAGCAGCCAGAGGGGTAGCGGGGGCGCGAACACCGGGGAGCTGTTTTTT
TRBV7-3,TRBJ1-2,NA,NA,CASSGLGVKGYTF,TGTGCCAGCAGCGGCCTAGGGGTTAAGGGCTACACCTTC
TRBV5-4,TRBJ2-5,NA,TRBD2,CASSLEGLGTQETQYF,TGTGCCAGCAGCTTGGAGGGACTAGGAACGCAAGAGACCCAGTACTTC
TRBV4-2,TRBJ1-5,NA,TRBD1,CASSQTGGSSNQPQHF,TGTGCCAGCAGCCAGACAGGGGGCTCGAGCAATCAGCCCCAGCATTTT
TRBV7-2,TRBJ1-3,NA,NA,CASSFGLSGNTIYF,TGTGCCAGCAGCTTTGGGCTCTCTGGAAACACCATATATTTT
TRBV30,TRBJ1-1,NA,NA,CAWRHPGNTEAFF,TGTGCCTGGCGTCATCCAGGGAACACTGAAGCTTTCTTT
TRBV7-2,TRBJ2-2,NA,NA,CASSLESETGELFF,TGTGCCAGCAGCTTAGAGTCTGAGACCGGGGAGCTGTTTTTT
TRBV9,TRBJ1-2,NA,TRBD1,CASSVGDRGRVRDGYTF,TGTGCCAGCAGCGTAGGGGACAGGGGGCGCGTAAGGGATGGCTACACCTTC
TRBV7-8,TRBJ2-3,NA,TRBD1,CASSLRDRGIDTQYF,TGTGCCAGCAGCCTAAGGGACAGGGGTATAGATACGCAGTATTTT
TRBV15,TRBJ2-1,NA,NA,CATSRALGGYNEQFF,TGTGCCACCAGCAGAGCCCTCGGGGGATACAATGAGCAGTTCTTC
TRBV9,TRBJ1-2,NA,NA,CASSEGGVGYGYTF,TGTGCCAGCAGCGAAGGAGGGGTGGGCTATGGCTACACCTTC
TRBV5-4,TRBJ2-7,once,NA,CASSLAGAWEQYF,TGTGCCAGCAGCTTGGCTGGGGCGTGGGAGCAGTACTTC
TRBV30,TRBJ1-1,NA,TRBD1,CAWKRGQRMNTEAFF,TGTGCCTGGAAACGGGGACAGCGAATGAACACTGAAGCTTTCTTT
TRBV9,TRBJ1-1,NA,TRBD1,CASSPFMTGEGTEAFF,TGTGCCAGCAGCCCCTTTATGACAGGGGAGGGTACTGAAGCTTTCTTT
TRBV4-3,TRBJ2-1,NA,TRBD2,CASSTLAGEDNEQFF,TGCGCCAGCAGCACACTAGCGGGAGAAGACAATGAGCAGTTCTTC
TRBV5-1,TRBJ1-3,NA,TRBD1,CASSLGQVSGNTIYF,TGCGCCAGCAGCCTGGGACAGGTCTCTGGAAACACCATATATTTT
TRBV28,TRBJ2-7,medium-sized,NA,CASSLGQGGYEQYF,TGTGCCAGCAGTTTAGGGCAGGGAGGCTACGAGCAGTACTTC
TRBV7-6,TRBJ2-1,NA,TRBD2,CASSKVSSGKTSYNEQFF,TGTGCCAGCAGCAAGGTCTCTAGCGGGAAGACCTCCTACAATGAGCAGTTCTTC
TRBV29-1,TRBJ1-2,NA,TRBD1,CSVQGQGYYGYTF,TGCAGCGTTCAGGGACAGGGGTACTATGGCTACACCTTC
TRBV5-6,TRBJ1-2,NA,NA,CASSFFAGLFGYTF,TGTGCCAGCAGCTTTTTTGCGGGGCTGTTTGGCTACACCTTC
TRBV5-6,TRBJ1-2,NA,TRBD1,CASRPGTGAPGYTF,TGTGCCAGCAGGCCCGGGACAGGGGCTCCGGGCTACACCTTC
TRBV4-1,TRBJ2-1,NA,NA,CASSQEPRANEQFF,TGCGCCAGCAGCCAAGAACCCAGGGCGAATGAGCAGTTCTTC
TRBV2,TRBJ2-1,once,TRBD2,CASRSGLAGNEQFF,TGTGCCAGCAGGTCGGGACTAGCGGGAAATGAGCAGTTCTTC
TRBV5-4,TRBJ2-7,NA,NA,CASSPGLVPYEQYF,TGTGCCAGCAGCCCGGGACTTGTGCCCTACGAGCAGTACTTC
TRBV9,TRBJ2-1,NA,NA,CASSVSLGRGADNEQFF,TGTGCCAGCAGCGTATCCTTGGGGAGGGGGGCCGACAATGAGCAGTTCTTC
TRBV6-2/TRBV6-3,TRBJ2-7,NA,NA,CASSYRTRSKPGSSQDEQYF,TGTGCCAGCAGTTACAGGACACGGAGCAAGCCCGGCTCTAGTCAGGACGAGCAGTACTTC
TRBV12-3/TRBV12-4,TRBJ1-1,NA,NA,CARKPRGVPEAFF,TGTGCCAGAAAGCCCAGGGGAGTCCCTGAAGCTTTCTTT
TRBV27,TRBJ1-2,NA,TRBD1,CASSPYTGGYGYTF,TGTGCCAGCAGTCCATATACAGGGGGCTATGGCTACACCTTC
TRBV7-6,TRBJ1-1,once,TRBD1,CASSLRTGLFMNTEAFF,TGTGCCAGCAGCTTAAGGACAGGCCTTTTTATGAACACTGAAGCTTTCTTT
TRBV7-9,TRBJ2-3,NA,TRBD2,CASSLRGDTDTQYF,TGTGCCAGCAGCTTACGGGGGGACACAGATACGCAGTATTTT
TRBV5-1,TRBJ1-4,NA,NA,CASSLQGEKLFF,TGCGCCAGCAGCTTGCAGGGGGAAAAACTGTTTTTT
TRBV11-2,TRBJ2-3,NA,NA,CASSLLLADTQYF,TGTGCCAGCAGCTTACTCCTAGCAGATACGCAGTATTTT
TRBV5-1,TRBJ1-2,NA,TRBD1,CASSEGARAYGYTF,TGCGCCAGCAGCGAGGGGGCCAGGGCCTATGGCTACACCTTC
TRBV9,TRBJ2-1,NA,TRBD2,CASSVSGSYNEQFF,TGTGCCAGCAGCGTTAGCGGGTCATACAATGAGCAGTTCTTC
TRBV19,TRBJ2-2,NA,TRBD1,CASNTGVGSNTGELFF,TGTGCCAGTAACACAGGGGTAGGCTCGAACACCGGGGAGCTGTTTTTT
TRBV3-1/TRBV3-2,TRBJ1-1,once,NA,CASSQDEARGKAFF,TGTGCCAGCAGCCAAGATGAAGCTAGGGGTAAAGCTTTCTTT
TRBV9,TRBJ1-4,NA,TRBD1,CASSDTGDPANEKLFF,TGTGCCAGCAGTGACACAGGGGATCCGGCTAATGAAAAACTGTTTTTT